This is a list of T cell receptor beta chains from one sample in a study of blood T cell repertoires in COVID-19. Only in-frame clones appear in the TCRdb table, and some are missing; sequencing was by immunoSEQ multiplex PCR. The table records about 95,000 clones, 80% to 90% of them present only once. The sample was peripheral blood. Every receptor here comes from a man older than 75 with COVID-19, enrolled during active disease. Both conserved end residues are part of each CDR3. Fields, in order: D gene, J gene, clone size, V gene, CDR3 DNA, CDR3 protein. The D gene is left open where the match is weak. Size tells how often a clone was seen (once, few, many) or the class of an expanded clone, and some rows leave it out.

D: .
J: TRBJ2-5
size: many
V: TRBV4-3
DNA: TGCGCCAGCAGCCAGACTAGTAATCAAGAGACCCAGTACTTC
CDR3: CASSQTSNQETQYF

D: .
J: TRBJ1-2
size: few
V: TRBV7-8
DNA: TGTGCCAGCAGCTTAGACGGACTCTATGGCTACACCTTC
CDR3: CASSLDGLYGYTF

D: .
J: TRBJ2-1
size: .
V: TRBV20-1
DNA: TGCAGTGCTAGACTTAGGAGGCAGTTCTTC
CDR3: CSARLRRQFF

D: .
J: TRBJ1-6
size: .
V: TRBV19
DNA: TGTGCCAGTACGGGGCAGGGGCTTCAGAATTCACCCCTCCACTTT
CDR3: CASTGQGLQNSPLHF

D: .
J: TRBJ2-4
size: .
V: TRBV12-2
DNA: TGTGCAAGTCGCTTAGGTAGAGGAGCCCTAGCCAAAAACATTCAGTACTTC
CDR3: CASRLGRGALAKNIQYF

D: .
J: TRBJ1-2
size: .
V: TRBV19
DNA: TGTGCCAGTAGTATAGATCGTGCCGGGGGAGTGAACTATGGCTACACCTTC
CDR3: CASSIDRAGGVNYGYTF

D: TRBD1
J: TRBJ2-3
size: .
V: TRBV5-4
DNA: TGTGCCAGCAGCTCAACCCATCTCTCGGGACAGGCCACAGATACGCAGTATTTT
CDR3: CASSSTHLSGQATDTQYF

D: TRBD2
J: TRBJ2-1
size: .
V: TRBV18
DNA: TGTGCCAGCTCACTCACCGGGACTAGCGGGAATGAGCAGTTCTTC
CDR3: CASSLTGTSGNEQFF

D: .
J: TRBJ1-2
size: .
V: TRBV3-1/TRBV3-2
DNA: TGTGCCAGCAGCCAAGCCCAGGGGAACTATGGCTACACCTTC
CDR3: CASSQAQGNYGYTF

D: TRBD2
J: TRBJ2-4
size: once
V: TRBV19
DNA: TGTGCCAGTAGTATGTCAGGGGGACTAGCGGGAGTAAACATTCAGTACTTC
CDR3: CASSMSGGLAGVNIQYF

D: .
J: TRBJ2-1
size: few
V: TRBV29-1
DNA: TGCAGCGTTGAGGGGGGGGCGGCGTCAAATGAGCAGTTCTTC
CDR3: CSVEGGAASNEQFF

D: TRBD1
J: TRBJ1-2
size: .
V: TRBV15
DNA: TGTGCCACCAGCAGAGGGACAGGGGTCGCCACTAACTATGGCTACACCTTC
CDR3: CATSRGTGVATNYGYTF

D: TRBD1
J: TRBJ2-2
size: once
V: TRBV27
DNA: TGTGCCAGCAGTTTACAGGGACAGATAAGGGCCGGGGAGCTGTTTTTT
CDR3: CASSLQGQIRAGELFF

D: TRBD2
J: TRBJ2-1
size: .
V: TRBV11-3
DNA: TGTGCCAGCAGCCCTCAGTGGGGACTATACAATGAGCAGTTCTTC
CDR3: CASSPQWGLYNEQFF

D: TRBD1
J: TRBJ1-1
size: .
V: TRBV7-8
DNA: TGTGCCAGCAGCCCTGGACAGGGGTTCTTGAACACTGAAGCTTTCTTT
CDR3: CASSPGQGFLNTEAFF

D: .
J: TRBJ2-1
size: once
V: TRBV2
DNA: TGTGCCAGCGCGGCAGGGGCCTACAATGAGCAGTTCTTC
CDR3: CASAAGAYNEQFF

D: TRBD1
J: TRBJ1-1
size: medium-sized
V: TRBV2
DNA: TGTGCCAGCCTTCGCGACAGGGGGTACACTGAAGCTTTCTTT
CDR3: CASLRDRGYTEAFF

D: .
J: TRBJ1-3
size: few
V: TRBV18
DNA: TGTGCCAGCTCACCACCTACGGGACTCGGAAACACCATATATTTT
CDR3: CASSPPTGLGNTIYF

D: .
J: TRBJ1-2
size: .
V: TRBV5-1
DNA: TGCGCCAGCAGCCTAGGACAGCCCTTCTATGGCTACACCTTC
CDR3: CASSLGQPFYGYTF

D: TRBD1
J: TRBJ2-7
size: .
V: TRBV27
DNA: TGTGCCAGCAGGGGACAGGGGAAGCCCTACGAGCAGTACTTC
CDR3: CASRGQGKPYEQYF

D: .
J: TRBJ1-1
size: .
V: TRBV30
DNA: TGTGCCTGGAGTACTTGGCCCATTTCAGGAGGGGCTTTCTTT
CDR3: CAWSTWPISGGAFF

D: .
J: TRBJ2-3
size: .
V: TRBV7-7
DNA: TGTGCTAGCGCCCCAGGGGCCCACACAGATACGCAGTATTTT
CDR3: CASAPGAHTDTQYF

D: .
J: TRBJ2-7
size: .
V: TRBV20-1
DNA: TGCAGTGCTAGCAAGAGGGACGAGCAGTACTTC
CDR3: CSASKRDEQYF

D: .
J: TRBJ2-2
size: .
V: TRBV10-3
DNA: TGTGCCATCAGTGCTCTAGCGCTCGACACCGGGGAGCTGTTTTTT
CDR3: CAISALALDTGELFF

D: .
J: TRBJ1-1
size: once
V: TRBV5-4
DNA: TGTGCCAGCAGCCCATTGGGGGGGACTGAAGCTTTCTTT
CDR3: CASSPLGGTEAFF

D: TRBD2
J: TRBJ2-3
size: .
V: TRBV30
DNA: TGTGCCTGGAGTGGGTCTAGCGGGGGTTGGGCAGATACGCAGTATTTT
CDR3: CAWSGSSGGWADTQYF

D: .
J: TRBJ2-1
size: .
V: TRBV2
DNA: TGTGCCAGCAGTGCATACAATGAGCAGTTCTTC
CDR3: CASSAYNEQFF

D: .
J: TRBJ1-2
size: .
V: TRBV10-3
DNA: TGTGCCATCAAGGGGTCGGGGGGCGAAGGCCTCTATGGCTACACCTTC
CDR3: CAIKGSGGEGLYGYTF

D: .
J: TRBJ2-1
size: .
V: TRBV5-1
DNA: TGCGCCAGCAGGAACCGGGACAATAACAATGAGCAGTTCTTC
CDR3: CASRNRDNNNEQFF